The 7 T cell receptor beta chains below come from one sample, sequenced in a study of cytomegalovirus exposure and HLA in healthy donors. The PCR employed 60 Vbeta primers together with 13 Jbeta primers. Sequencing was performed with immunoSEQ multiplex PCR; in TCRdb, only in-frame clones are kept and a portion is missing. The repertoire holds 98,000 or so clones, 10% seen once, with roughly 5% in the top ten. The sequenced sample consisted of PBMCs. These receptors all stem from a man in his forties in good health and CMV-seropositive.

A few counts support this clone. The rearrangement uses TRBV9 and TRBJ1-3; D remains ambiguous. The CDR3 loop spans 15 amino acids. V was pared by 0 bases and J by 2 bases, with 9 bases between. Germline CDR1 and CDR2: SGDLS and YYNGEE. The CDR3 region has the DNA TGTGCCAGCAGCGTAGGGGCAGAACCTGGAAACACCATATATTTT. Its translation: CASSVGAEPGNTIYF.

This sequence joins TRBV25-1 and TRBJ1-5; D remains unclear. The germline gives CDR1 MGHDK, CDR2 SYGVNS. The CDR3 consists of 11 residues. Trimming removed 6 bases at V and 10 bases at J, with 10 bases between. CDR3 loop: CASSDIGPQHF. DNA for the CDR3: TGTGCCAGCAGCGACATTGGACCCCAGCATTTT.

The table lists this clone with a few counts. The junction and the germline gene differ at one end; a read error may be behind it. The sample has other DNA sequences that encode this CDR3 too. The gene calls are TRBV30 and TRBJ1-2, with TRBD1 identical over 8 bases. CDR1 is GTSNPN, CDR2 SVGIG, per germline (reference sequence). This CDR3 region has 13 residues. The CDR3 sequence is CAWSLGQGSGYTF. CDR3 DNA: TGCGCCTGGAGTCTTGGACAGGGATCGGGCTACACCTTC.

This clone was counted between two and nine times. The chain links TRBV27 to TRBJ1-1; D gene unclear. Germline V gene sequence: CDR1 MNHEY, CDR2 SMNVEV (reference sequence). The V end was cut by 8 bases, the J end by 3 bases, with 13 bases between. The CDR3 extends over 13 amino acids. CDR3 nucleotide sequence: TGTGCCAGCCGAAACTTCGGGGACACTGAAGCTTTCTTT. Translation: CASRNFGDTEAFF.

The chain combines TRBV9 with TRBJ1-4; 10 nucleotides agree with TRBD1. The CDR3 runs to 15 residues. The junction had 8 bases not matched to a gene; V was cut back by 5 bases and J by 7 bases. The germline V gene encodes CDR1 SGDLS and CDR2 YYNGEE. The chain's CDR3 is CASSETGTGAEKLFF. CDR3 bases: TGTGCCAGCAGTGAAACCGGGACAGGGGCTGAAAAACTGTTTTTT. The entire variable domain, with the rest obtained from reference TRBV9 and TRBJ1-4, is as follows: DSGVTQTPKHLITATGQRVTLRCSPRSGDLSVYWYQQSLDQGLQFLIQYYNGEERAKGNILERFSAQQFPDLHSELNLSSLELGDSALYFCASSETGTGAEKLFFGSGTQLSVL.

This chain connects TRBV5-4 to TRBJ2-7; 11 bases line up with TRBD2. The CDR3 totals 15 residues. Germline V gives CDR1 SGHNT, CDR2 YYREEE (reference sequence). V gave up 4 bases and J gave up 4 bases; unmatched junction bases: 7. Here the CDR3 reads CASSGYGTSGYEQYF. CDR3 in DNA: TGTGCCAGCAGCGGATACGGGACTAGCGGATACGAGCAGTACTTC.

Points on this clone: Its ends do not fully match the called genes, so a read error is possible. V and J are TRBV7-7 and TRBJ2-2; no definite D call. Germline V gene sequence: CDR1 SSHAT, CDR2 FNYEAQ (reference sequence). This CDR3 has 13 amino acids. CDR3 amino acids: CASSLKETGELFF. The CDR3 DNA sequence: TGTGCTAGCAGCTTGAAAGAGACCGGGGAGCTGTTTTTT.